This TCR beta chain was recorded in a study of shared clonotypes between healthy human individuals (dated by TCRdb to the early 2020s). Turning to the overall study: The cohort included a few men and a couple of women between 18 and 49 years of age. The study deeply sequenced blood TCR repertoires of five healthy adults to estimate repertoire size and the extent of clonotype sharing between individuals. To increase sequencing depth and limit assay-specific biases, different laboratories used diverse techniques to prepare libraries and sequence TCR repertoires. Between about 0.85 and 9.5 billion PBMCs per donor were obtained by leukapheresis. For each donor, three plates each were used for CD4 naive and CD4 memory, two plates were used for CD8 naive, and one plate was used for CD8 memory.

The investigation overall reported the following: When a few donors were compared, the shared fraction of clonotypes was 5% to 6.5% for naive CD4, around 3.5% for naive CD8, more than 2% for memory CD4, and 0.4% for memory CD8. Larger estimated clonotype richness was generally found for naive subsets than for memory subsets. Incomplete sequencing was indicated by rarefaction of sorted-subset datasets, despite the large sequencing depth. The small number of donors limited the genetic and exposure-history diversity represented. Compared with non-shared clonotypes, clonotypes shared by all four sorted-subset donors had higher generation probabilities. Pairwise subsampling led to the expectation that sequencing depth would affect the degree of clonotype sharing among donors. Only blood was sampled, and tissue TCR repertoires likely differ from those in blood.

V gives up 0 bases and J gives up 1 base, and the segment between their germline ends measures 7 bases. CDR1 and CDR2, per the germline V gene, are MNHEY and SVGAGI. The CDR3 covers 14 residues, taking in both the cysteine and the phenylalanine. Kept here is only the CDR3 DNA, which spans 42 bases and is read in frame from base 1. Using the deep immunoSEQ assay, multiplex PCR amplified TCR CDR3 regions from genomic DNA. Extracted genomic DNA from each cell subset was distributed evenly across all wells of several immunoSEQ 96-well plates, and each plate was treated as a replicate. Each replicate PCR for sorted subsets received roughly 0.2 ug genomic DNA, equal to about 30,000 T cell genomes. Purified libraries were quantified with a Qubit 3.0 fluorometer, sized on a Bioanalyzer 2100, and re-quantified with the KAPA Library Quantification kit. Each immunoSEQ 96-well plate was sequenced on its own single-read 150-cycle Illumina NextSeq 550 flow cell. Under the source paper's analysis protocol: Because the immunoSEQ output held only junctional sequences and lacked quality scores, the filtering could not match the filtering applied to full-length reads. Sequences were annotated with PyIR, a Python wrapper for IgBLAST v1.9, using IMGT germline references to assign V/J genes and CDR3. Reads were filtered out if the reads had weak V/J assignments (E-value above 1e-6), no CDR3, stop codons, out-of-frame junctions, or ambiguous translated residues. V3J clonotypes were defined by identical inferred V gene, J gene, and CDR3 amino acid sequence. To compute the percentage overlap between repertoires, the number of shared unique clonotypes was divided by the size of the smaller repertoire. Repertoire richness was assessed with RTK rarefaction, the Chao1 estimator, and Recon v2.1 estimates of unobserved clonotypes. Generation probabilities were computed with OLGA for all TCRbeta clonotypes obtained by the gDNA method from four donors. Entries here come from immuneACCESS through TCRdb and include only in-frame sequences with V and J called. Some clones fail to appear in such tables; in the studies checked, an unresolved V gene covers under half of the shortfall, and the cause of the remainder is unknown. V and J calls and clone size are those listed in that table; D and trimming were worked out from the DNA. The sample table contains about 960,000 clones; only one count was recorded for approximately 80% of them. Of the sample, approximately 1.5% falls within the top ten clones.

Donors were healthy HIV-negative adults with no recently reported acute infections or vaccinations. Only Caucasian adults living in Nashville, Tennessee, USA were represented among the donors. Magnetic negative selection was used to enrich CD4+ T cells, after which naive cells were positively selected on CD45RA and the negative fraction became the memory subset. Blood was collected by leukapheresis, and PBMCs were isolated by Ficoll-Histopaque density gradient centrifugation and then cryopreserved in liquid nitrogen vapor phase. Analytical flow cytometry was used to check the purity and quantity of each magnetically sorted T cell population. From each sorted fraction, genomic DNA was isolated and quantified by UV absorbance on a Nanodrop 2000c. Notes on this clone: Its antigen is still unknown. Per-nucleotide qualities are absent, and no much larger clonotype sits a single base away.

The chain is encoded by TRBV6-5 joined to TRBJ2-7, with the D gene not clear enough to name. Sequencing was performed on memory CD4+ T cells sorted from blood. Taken with the paper, the label for cell subset or site translates to: CD45RA-negative fraction. This TCR was recovered from a man in his late teens or twenties in good health. The CDR3 reads as follows: CASSYSLGSYEQYF. The nucleotide sequence reads TGTGCCAGCAGTTACTCGTTGGGTTCCTACGAGCAGTACTTC.